These T cell receptor beta chains were read from a single sample in a study of regulatory T cells in long-lasting Graves disease. TCRdb reprocessed the multiplex PCR reads via MiXCR and lists one record per CDR3 protein. The sample records about 400,000 distinct CDR3 sequences, 15% being singletons. The same specimen was also included in a second study, on T cells in Graves' hyperthyroidism and ophthalmopathy.

Sample: peripheral blood mononuclear cells (PBMCs), taken at new diagnosis, from a patient treated with antithyroid drugs. These receptor sequences come from a woman between 40 and 50 years old with Graves disease. Both conserved end residues are part of each CDR3. D genes are given only for firm matches. Expanded clones are given a class, and other clones once, few, many or no size at all.

size	V	length	J	D	CDR3	DNA
-	TRBV28	16	TRBJ2-3	TRBD1	CASSLWTGTGGDTQYF	TGTGCCAGCAGTTTATGGACCGGGACAGGAGGGGATACGCAGTATTTT
many	TRBV7-6	16	TRBJ2-7	TRBD2	CASSLLGTSEYYEQYF	TGTGCCAGCAGCTTATTAGGGACTAGCGAATACTACGAGCAGTACTTC
-	TRBV28	17	TRBJ2-1	TRBD1	CASSLGVGTGAHDEQFF	TGTGCCAGCAGTTTGGGGGTCGGGACAGGGGCGCACGATGAGCAGTTCTTC
few	TRBV14	14	TRBJ2-3	-	CASSALARTDTQYF	TGTGCCAGCAGCGCTCTAGCGCGCACAGATACGCAGTATTTT
many	TRBV28	18	TRBJ2-7	-	CASSSLGGRDGRVYEQYF	TGTGCCAGCAGTTCCCTCGGGGGTCGGGACGGACGGGTCTACGAGCAGTACTTC
few	TRBV3-1	15	TRBJ2-1	-	CASSPGGPGINEQFF	TGTGCCAGCAGCCCCGGGGGCCCAGGGATCAATGAGCAGTTCTTC
few	TRBV27	15	TRBJ2-2	-	CASSPDPRPTGELFF	TGTGCCAGCAGTCCTGACCCCCGCCCCACCGGGGAGCTGTTTTTT
-	TRBV12-3/TRBV12-4	16	TRBJ1-4	-	CASSPGPPAELEKLFF	TGTGCCAGCAGCCCCGGCCCCCCCGCGGAACTCGAAAAACTGTTTTTT
few	TRBV29-1	14	TRBJ1-2	-	CSVEGPLLSYGYTF	TGCAGCGTTGAAGGCCCACTATTATCGTATGGCTACACCTTC
many	TRBV10-2	16	TRBJ1-2	TRBD1	CASRPGQGTINYGYTF	TGCGCCAGCAGACCGGGACAGGGGACTATTAACTATGGCTACACCTTC
many	TRBV12-3/TRBV12-4	15	TRBJ1-1	-	CASRLDVVGNTEAFF	TGTGCCAGCAGGCTTGACGTGGTCGGGAACACTGAAGCTTTCTTT
few	TRBV6-1	13	TRBJ2-2	-	CASSRRGTGELFF	TGTGCCAGCAGTCGACGGGGCACCGGGGAGCTGTTTTTT
-	TRBV28	14	TRBJ1-1	TRBD1	CASSLWDRGPEAFF	TGTGCCAGCAGTTTATGGGACAGGGGGCCCGAAGCTTTCTTT
many	TRBV10-3	15	TRBJ2-1	TRBD2	CAISGGPSGIDEQFF	TGTGCCATCAGCGGAGGGCCTAGCGGTATAGATGAGCAGTTCTTC
many	TRBV5-6	14	TRBJ2-1	TRBD1	CASTFGTGDNEQFF	TGTGCCAGCACCTTTGGGACAGGGGACAATGAGCAGTTCTTC
many	TRBV15	20	TRBJ2-1	TRBD1	CATSRDFGTGGRYTYNEQFF	TGTGCCACCAGCAGAGATTTTGGGACAGGGGGCAGGTATACCTACAATGAGCAGTTCTTC
few	TRBV7-2	12	TRBJ2-1	-	CASNLPLGEQFF	TGTGCCAGCAATCTACCCCTCGGTGAGCAGTTCTTC
-	TRBV2	15	TRBJ2-1	TRBD2	CASSWNSGRDNEQFF	TGTGCCAGCAGTTGGAATAGCGGGAGGGACAATGAGCAGTTCTTC
many	TRBV12-3/TRBV12-4	17	TRBJ2-7	TRBD1	CASSSRLTGATSYEQYF	TGTGCCAGCAGTTCCCGGCTGACAGGGGCAACCTCCTACGAGCAGTACTTC
many	TRBV2	12	TRBJ2-7	TRBD2	CATLERENEQYF	TGTGCCACCCTCGAGCGGGAGAACGAGCAGTACTTC
many	TRBV28	17	TRBJ1-5	-	CASSQGSFRNSNQPQHF	TGTGCCAGCAGTCAAGGGTCCTTCAGGAATAGCAATCAGCCCCAGCATTTT
few	TRBV30	14	TRBJ2-1	-	CASSRRDQNNEQFF	TGTGCCTCCAGCCGCCGGGACCAAAACAATGAGCAGTTCTTC
few	TRBV5-1	14	TRBJ2-5	-	CASSSDFGGQTQYF	TGCGCCAGCAGCTCGGACTTCGGTGGGCAGACCCAGTACTTC
many	TRBV28	12	TRBJ2-4	-	CASSLPRNIQYF	TGTGCCAGCAGTTTACCCCGGAACATTCAGTACTTC
-	TRBV18	14	TRBJ1-4	-	CASSPRGTPEKLFF	TGTGCCAGCTCACCACGTGGCACCCCGGAAAAACTGTTTTTT
many	TRBV28	15	TRBJ1-4	TRBD1	CASSYRDRGHEKLFF	TGTGCCAGCAGTTACCGGGACAGGGGGCATGAAAAACTGTTTTTT
few	TRBV20-1	14	TRBJ2-3	TRBD2	CSAIDPSGTDTQYF	TGCAGTGCTATAGATCCTAGCGGAACAGATACGCAGTATTTT
few	TRBV9	16	TRBJ2-5	TRBD1	CASSVSQGVPQETQYF	TGTGCCAGCAGCGTAAGTCAGGGGGTCCCTCAAGAGACCCAGTACTTC
many	TRBV3-1	14	TRBJ1-2	-	CASSPNRANYGYTF	TGTGCCAGCAGCCCGAACAGGGCTAACTATGGCTACACCTTC
-	TRBV5-4	16	TRBJ2-2	-	CASRYAGSISTGELFF	TGTGCCAGCAGATATGCCGGGTCCATATCCACCGGGGAGCTGTTTTTT
many	TRBV7-8	17	TRBJ2-3	TRBD2	CASSPRLAGGPRDTQYF	TGTGCCAGCAGCCCCCGTTTGGCGGGAGGGCCCAGAGATACGCAGTATTTT
many	TRBV12-3/TRBV12-4	13	TRBJ1-1	-	CASSLRGLDEAFF	TGTGCCAGCAGTTTACGAGGGCTAGATGAAGCTTTCTTT
many	TRBV18	14	TRBJ1-1	TRBD1	CASSQGQVNTEAFF	TGTGCCAGCTCTCAAGGACAGGTGAACACTGAAGCTTTCTTT
many	TRBV28	19	TRBJ2-3	TRBD2	CASSTLSTGTSGDVDTQYF	TGTGCCAGCAGTACACTTAGCACCGGGACTAGCGGAGATGTGGATACGCAGTATTTT
few	TRBV15	16	TRBJ2-3	-	CATSRGMAGGTDTQYF	TGTGCCACCAGCAGAGGGATGGCAGGGGGCACAGATACGCAGTATTTT
few	TRBV4-3	16	TRBJ2-7	TRBD2	CASSQDSGGAGPEQYF	TGCGCCAGCAGCCAAGATTCGGGCGGAGCGGGACCTGAGCAGTACTTC
-	TRBV19	12	TRBJ1-1	-	CASSIVAAEAFF	TGTGCCAGTAGTATAGTGGCGGCTGAAGCTTTCTTT
-	TRBV6-2/TRBV6-3	14	TRBJ2-7	TRBD1	CASTRTGQSYEQYF	TGTGCCAGCACTCGGACAGGCCAATCCTACGAGCAGTACTTC
many	TRBV28	14	TRBJ2-3	-	CASSRRDYTDTQYF	TGTGCCAGCAGCCGACGCGATTACACAGATACGCAGTATTTT
-	TRBV20-1	13	TRBJ1-2	TRBD1	CSAREGQSYGYTF	TGCAGTGCTAGAGAGGGACAGTCATATGGCTACACCTTC
many	TRBV12-3/TRBV12-4	15	TRBJ1-2	-	CASSLPLGDRHGYTF	TGTGCCAGCAGTTTGCCTCTTGGAGATCGTCATGGCTACACCTTC
few	TRBV7-9	15	TRBJ1-1	-	CASSPNASAGTEAFF	TGTGCCAGCAGCCCAAATGCCTCCGCGGGCACTGAAGCTTTCTTT
-	TRBV2	15	TRBJ1-5	-	CASSDLQDSNQPQHF	TGTGCCAGCAGTGATCTGCAGGATAGCAATCAGCCCCAGCATTTT
-	TRBV28	14	TRBJ2-7	TRBD2	CASDIAGRNTEQYF	TGTGCCAGCGATATAGCGGGGCGGAACACCGAGCAGTACTTC
-	TRBV12-3/TRBV12-4	11	TRBJ1-2	-	CASSPGGSYTF	TGTGCCAGCAGTCCGGGAGGTAGCTACACCTTC